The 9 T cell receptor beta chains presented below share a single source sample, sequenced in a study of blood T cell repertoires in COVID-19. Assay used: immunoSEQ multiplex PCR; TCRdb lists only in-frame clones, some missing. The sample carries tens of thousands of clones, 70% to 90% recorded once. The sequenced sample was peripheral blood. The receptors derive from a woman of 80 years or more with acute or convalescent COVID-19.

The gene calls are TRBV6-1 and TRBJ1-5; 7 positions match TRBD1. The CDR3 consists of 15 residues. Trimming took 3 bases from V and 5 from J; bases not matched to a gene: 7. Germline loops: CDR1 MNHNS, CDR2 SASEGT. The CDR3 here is CASSDFNRGYQPQHF. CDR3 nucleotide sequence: TGTGCCAGCAGTGATTTCAACAGGGGATATCAGCCCCAGCATTTT.

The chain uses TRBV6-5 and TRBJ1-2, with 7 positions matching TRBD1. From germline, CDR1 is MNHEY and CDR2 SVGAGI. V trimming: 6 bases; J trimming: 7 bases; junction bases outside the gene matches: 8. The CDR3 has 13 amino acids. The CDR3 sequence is CASSPTGLVGYTF. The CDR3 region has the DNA TGTGCCAGCAGCCCGACAGGGTTGGTTGGCTACACCTTC.

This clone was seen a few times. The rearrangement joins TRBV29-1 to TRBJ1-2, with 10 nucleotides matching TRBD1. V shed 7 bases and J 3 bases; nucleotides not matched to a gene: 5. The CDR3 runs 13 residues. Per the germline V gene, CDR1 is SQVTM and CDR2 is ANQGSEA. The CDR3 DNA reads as TGCAGCGAGACAGGGGGCGCCGACTATGGCTACACCTTC. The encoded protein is CSETGGADYGYTF.

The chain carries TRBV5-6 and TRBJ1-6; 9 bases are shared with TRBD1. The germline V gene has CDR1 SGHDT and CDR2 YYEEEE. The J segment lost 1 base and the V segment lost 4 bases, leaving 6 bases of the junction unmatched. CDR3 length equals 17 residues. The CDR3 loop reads CASSQQGARSYNSPLHF. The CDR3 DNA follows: TGTGCCAGCAGCCAACAGGGGGCGAGGTCCTATAATTCACCCCTCCACTTT.

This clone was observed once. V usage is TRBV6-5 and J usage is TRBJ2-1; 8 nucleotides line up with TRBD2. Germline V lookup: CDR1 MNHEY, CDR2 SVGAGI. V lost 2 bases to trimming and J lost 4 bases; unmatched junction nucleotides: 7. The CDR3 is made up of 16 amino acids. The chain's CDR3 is CASSYLGLADYNEQFF. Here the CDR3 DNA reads TGTGCCAGCAGTTACCTAGGACTAGCCGATTACAATGAGCAGTTCTTC.

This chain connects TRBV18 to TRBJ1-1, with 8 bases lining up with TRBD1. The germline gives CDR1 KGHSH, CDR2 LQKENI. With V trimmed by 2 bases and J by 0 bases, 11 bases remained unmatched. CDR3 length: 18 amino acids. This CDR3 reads CASSPISQGGQMNTEAFF. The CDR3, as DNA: TGTGCCAGCTCACCAATTTCACAGGGGGGGCAGATGAACACTGAAGCTTTCTTT.

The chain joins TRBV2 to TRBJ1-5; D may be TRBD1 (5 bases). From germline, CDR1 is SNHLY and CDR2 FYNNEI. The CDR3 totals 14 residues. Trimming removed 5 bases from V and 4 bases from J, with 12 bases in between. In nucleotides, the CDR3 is TGTGCCAGCAGTAACCTGGGGGGTAATCAGCCCCAGCATTTT. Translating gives CASSNLGGNQPQHF.

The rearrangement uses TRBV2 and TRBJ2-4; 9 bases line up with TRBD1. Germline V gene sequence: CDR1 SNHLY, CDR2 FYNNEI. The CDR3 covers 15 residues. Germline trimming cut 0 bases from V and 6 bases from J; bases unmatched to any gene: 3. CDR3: CASSEARGQGNIQYF. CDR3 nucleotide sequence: TGTGCCAGCAGTGAAGCTCGGGGACAGGGAAACATTCAGTACTTC. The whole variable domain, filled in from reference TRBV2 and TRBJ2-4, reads EPEVTQTPSHQVTQMGQEVILRCVPISNHLYFYWYRQILGQKVEFLVSFYNNEISEKSEIFDDQFSVERPDGSNFTLKIRSTKLEDSAMYFCASSEARGQGNIQYFGAGTRLSVL.

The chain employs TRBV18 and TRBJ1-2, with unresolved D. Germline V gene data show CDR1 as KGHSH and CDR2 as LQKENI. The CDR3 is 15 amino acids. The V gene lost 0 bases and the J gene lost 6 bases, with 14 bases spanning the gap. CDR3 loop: CASSPPGRDVNGYTF. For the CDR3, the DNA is TGTGCCAGCTCACCACCCGGGAGGGATGTAAATGGCTACACCTTC.